The 10 T cell receptor beta chains below were found in one sample sequenced in a study of T-cell reconstitution after alpha-beta-depleted transplantation in children. Researchers prepared the TCRbeta library using unique molecular identifiers, the study reports. TCRdb independently ran MiXCR on the PCR reads; one entry per CDR3 protein. This sample yields more than 200,000 distinct CDR3 sequences, of which 24% are seen a single time; about 4.8% belongs to the top ten. The starting material was PBMCs, mostly from graft donor cells, obtained 360 days after TCRalphabeta/CD19-depleted stem cell transplant. These receptors came from a female patient aged 2 to 10 who had a stem cell transplant for congenital amegakaryocytic thrombocytopenia, so the T cells may come from the graft donor.

The sample holds one count of this clonotype. The genes are TRBV20-1 and TRBJ2-7; TRBD1 matches 12 bases. CDR3 length: 16 amino acids. With 2 bases clipped from V and 3 bases from J, the junction kept 8 bases outside the gene matches. From germline, CDR1 is DFQATT and CDR2 SNEGSKA (reference sequence). The CDR3 region has the DNA TGCAGTGCTAGAATTGTGGGGACAGGGGGCTTCTACGAGCAGTACTTC. It yields the protein CSARIVGTGGFYEQYF.

The V call is TRBV5-6, the J call TRBJ1-2, with no clear D. V shed 0 bases and J shed 5 bases, with 11 bases lying between them. The CDR3 runs 14 residues. Germline V gives CDR1 SGHDT, CDR2 YYEEEE. DNA for the CDR3: TGTGCCAGCAGCTTGGGTGGCAGCCCTTATGGCTACACCTTC. It codes for CASSLGGSPYGYTF.

The J gene is TRBJ2-1, the V gene TRBV18, with D uncertain. V was pared by 6 bases and J by 0 bases, with 21 bases between. Germline lookup yields CDR1 KGHSH and CDR2 LQKENI. CDR3 size: 18 residues. The CDR3 loop reads CASSGSSFSYSSYNEQFF. For the CDR3, the DNA is TGTGCCAGCTCCGGGTCCTCCTTCTCTTATAGCTCCTACAATGAGCAGTTCTTC.

V and J are TRBV5-1 and TRBJ2-7, with D maybe TRBD2 (6 bases). Germline V lookup: CDR1 SGHRS, CDR2 YFSETQ. V shed 4 bases and J shed 4 bases, with 15 bases lying between them. The length of the CDR3 is 14 residues. This chain's CDR3 is CASSARLVSYEQYF. In DNA, the CDR3 is TGCGCCAGCAGCGCCAGACTAGTTTCGTACGAGCAGTACTTC.

The V and J genes are TRBV21-1 and TRBJ2-3. TRBV21-1 corresponds to a pseudogene. The CDR3 spans 16 residues. The CDR3 DNA is TGTGCCAGCACCCGACGGGTTTCATCTAGCACAGATACGCAGTATTTT. Its protein is CASTRRVSSSTDTQYF.

This clonotype was counted at least ten times. The gene calls are TRBV11-2 and TRBJ2-6; TRBD1 agrees at 8 bases. J lost 0 bases, V lost 5 bases, and 9 bases had no gene match. This CDR3 is built from 18 residues. Germline lookup yields CDR1 SGHAT and CDR2 FQNNGV. In nucleotides, the CDR3 is TGTGCCAGCAGCCCCGGACAGGGTTCGTACTCTGGGGCCAACGTCCTGACTTTC. Its translation: CASSPGQGSYSGANVLTF.

V usage is TRBV15 and J usage is TRBJ2-7; TRBD2 might be the D (6 bases). V shed 1 base and J shed 4 bases, with 14 bases lying between them. CDR1 is LNHNV, CDR2 YYDKDF, per germline (reference sequence). The CDR3 has 15 amino acids. The CDR3 sequence: CATSRGRGSPYEQYF. In DNA form, the CDR3 reads TGTGCCACCAGCAGAGGGAGGGGATCCCCTTACGAGCAGTACTTC. Together with reference TRBV15 and TRBJ2-7, the CDR3 gives the full variable domain: DAMVIQNPRYQVTQFGKPVTLSCSQTLNHNVMYWYQQKSSQAPKLLFHYYDKDFNNEADTPDNFQSRRPNTSFCFLDIRSPGLGDTAMYLCATSRGRGSPYEQYFGPGTRLTVT.

This clonotype came up a few times. The chain has TRBV3-1 and TRBJ1-1; 7 bases map to TRBD1. Germline V gene data show CDR1 as LGHDT and CDR2 as YNNKEL (reference sequence). The CDR3 sequence is 14 residues long. Losses at the gene ends were 7 bases for V and 1 base for J; bases not matched to a gene: 6. CDR3 sequence: CASIQGVANTEAFF. The DNA for the CDR3 is TGTGCCAGCATCCAGGGGGTAGCGAACACTGAAGCTTTCTTT.

In its sample, this clonotype was seen a few times. This chain links TRBV6-5 with TRBJ2-2; 7 positions match TRBD1. This CDR3 comprises 15 residues. After removal of 8 bases from V and 3 bases from J, the junction contained 9 bases not matched to a gene. In germline, CDR1 is MNHEY, CDR2 SVGAGI. CDR3 region: CASHAAGGYTGELFF. For the CDR3, the DNA is TGTGCCAGCCATGCGGCAGGGGGATACACCGGGGAGCTGTTTTTT.

This clonotype showed up just a few times. The gene calls are TRBV6-5 and TRBJ1-4, with D perhaps TRBD1 (5 bases). V was trimmed by 2 bases and J by 8 bases, leaving 9 bases between them. The CDR3 has 13 amino acids. Germline lookup yields CDR1 MNHEY and CDR2 SVGAGI. Here the CDR3 reads CASSYGRDEKLFF. The DNA for the CDR3 is TGTGCCAGCAGTTACGGTCGGGACGAAAAACTGTTTTTT.